Shown below are 29 T cell receptor beta chains from a single sample sequenced in a study of T cell repertoires in cytomegalovirus infection. TCRdb re-derived calls from the reads in MiXCR, one entry per CDR3 protein. The table lists more than 400,000 distinct CDR3 sequences, more than 20% of them singletons. The sample consisted of PBMCs. These receptor sequences come from a human donor in good health (CMV status not recorded). Some clones in this sample may be carry-over from other donors' samples.

The chain couples TRBV2 to TRBJ2-1; 12 nucleotides align to TRBD2. The CDR3 has 17 residues. The V and J ends lost 5 bases and 13 bases, in that order; junction bases with no gene match: 18. The V gene's germline CDR1 is SNHLY and CDR2 FYNNEI. The CDR3 reads CASSLMTSGRTRQEQFF. DNA for the CDR3: TGTGCCAGCAGTCTTATGACTAGCGGGAGAACGAGACAGGAACAGTTCTTC. Full variable domain (rest looked up from reference TRBV2 and TRBJ2-1): EPEVTQTPSHQVTQMGQEVILRCVPISNHLYFYWYRQILGQKVEFLVSFYNNEISEKSEIFDDQFSVERPDGSNFTLKIRSTKLEDSAMYFCASSLMTSGRTRQEQFFGPGTRLTVL.

This clonotype has more than one count but fewer than ten. The chain combines TRBV28 with TRBJ2-7; 9 bases are a match to TRBD1. This CDR3 is 15 amino acids long. Germline loops: CDR1 MDHEN, CDR2 SYDVKM. V lost 3 bases to trimming and J lost 6 bases; unmatched junction nucleotides: 9. The DNA of the CDR3 is TGTGCCAGCAGTTTGTTCGACAGGGGGGGAATCGAGCAGTACTTC. Translating it yields CASSLFDRGGIEQYF.

This clonotype showed up just a few times. The genes are TRBV19 and TRBJ2-5; 9 bases are a match to TRBD2. The junction had 5 bases not matched to a gene; V was cut back by 4 bases and J by 2 bases. Germline V gene lookup returns CDR1 LNHDA and CDR2 SQIVND (reference sequence). The CDR3 runs to 15 residues. The CDR3 spells CASSTPTSGQETQYF. The DNA for the CDR3 is TGTGCCAGTAGTACCCCGACTAGCGGACAAGAGACCCAGTACTTC.

The J gene is TRBJ2-1, the V gene TRBV19; 13 bases map to TRBD2. Germline V gene data show CDR1 as LNHDA and CDR2 as SQIVND (reference sequence). The junction had 13 bases not matched to a gene; V was cut back by 3 bases and J by 8 bases. The CDR3 is 18 residues long. The CDR3 protein is CASSIPPSLAGGRDEQFF. The CDR3 nucleotides read TGTGCCAGTAGTATTCCCCCCTCACTAGCGGGAGGGCGCGATGAGCAGTTCTTC.

This clonotype appeared a few times. The rearrangement uses TRBV14 and TRBJ2-7; D is unclear. This CDR3 is built from 15 residues. V was pared by 4 bases and J by 7 bases, with 20 bases between. The V gene's germline CDR1 is SGHDN and CDR2 FVKESK. CDR3 in DNA: TGTGCCAGCAGCCCCCTGGGTTCACAAGGAGATGAGCAGTACTTC. Its translation is CASSPLGSQGDEQYF.

The sample holds a few counts of this clonotype. The rearrangement joins TRBV11-1 to TRBJ2-7, with D tentatively TRBD1 (5 bases). The CDR3 contains 20 residues. Trimming took off 1 base at V and 2 bases at J, with 27 bases between the two ends. The germline CDR1 and CDR2 sequences are SGHAT and FQDESV (reference sequence). The CDR3 region is CASSLGGDTWALGRPYEQYF. The CDR3 DNA is TGTGCCAGCAGCTTAGGGGGCGACACCTGGGCGTTGGGGCGGCCCTACGAGCAGTACTTC.

In its sample, this clonotype was seen many times. The chain uses TRBV7-2 and TRBJ2-1, with D possibly TRBD2 on 6 matching bases. Germline-derived CDR1 and CDR2 are SGHTA and FQGNSA. V shed 1 base and J shed 9 bases, with 13 bases lying between them. The length of the CDR3 is 14 residues. CDR3 sequence reads: CASSLVTLGSEQFF. The CDR3 region has the DNA TGTGCCAGCAGCTTAGTGACGCTCGGGAGTGAGCAGTTCTTC. The full variable domain, its missing parts supplied by reference TRBV7-2 and TRBJ2-1, is GAGVSQSPSNKVTEKGKDVELRCDPISGHTALYWYRQSLGQGLEFLIYFQGNSAPDKSGLPSDRFSAERTGGSVSTLTIQRTQQEDSAVYLCASSLVTLGSEQFFGPGTRLTVL.

This clonotype came up a few times. V and J are TRBV20-1 and TRBJ2-2; possibly TRBD1 for D (6 bases). Between the trimmed V and J ends, which lost 1 base and 7 bases, there was a span of 13 bases. The CDR3 contains 14 residues. The V gene's germline CDR1 is DFQATT and CDR2 SNEGSKA (reference sequence). CDR3 coding DNA: TGCAGTGCTAGAGCTCTACAGGGTCACGGGGAGCTGTTTTTT. Amino acid sequence: CSARALQGHGELFF.

The chain links TRBV3-1 to TRBJ1-5; D is unclear. The germline gives CDR1 LGHDT, CDR2 YNNKEL (reference sequence). The CDR3 extends over 15 amino acids. V was pared by 1 base and J by 6 bases, with 13 bases between. CDR3 nucleotide sequence: TGTGCCAGCAGCCAAGGGTTTGGCCCCAGTCAGCCCCAGCATTTT. It codes for CASSQGFGPSQPQHF.

The genes are TRBV5-5 and TRBJ1-2, with D unclear. V gave up 4 bases and J gave up 1 base, with 11 bases separating them. The CDR3 has 14 amino acids. Germline loops: CDR1 SGHKS, CDR2 YYEKEE (reference sequence). DNA for the CDR3: TGTGCCAGCAGCATCTTGCTTAGTAACTATGGCTACACCTTC. Amino acids: CASSILLSNYGYTF. Drawing the rest from reference TRBV5-5 and TRBJ1-2, the complete variable domain is DAGVTQSPTHLIKTRGQQVTLRCSPISGHKSVSWYQQVLGQGPQFIFQYYEKEERGRGNFPDRFSARQFPNYSSELNVNALLLGDSALYLCASSILLSNYGYTFGSGTRLTVV.

At least ten counts were recorded for this clonotype. V is TRBV7-2 and J is TRBJ2-7; unclear D gene. This CDR3 is 12 amino acids long. Germline V gene sequence: CDR1 SGHTA, CDR2 FQGNSA. With 5 bases removed from V and 0 bases from J, the gap between germline ends came to 5 bases. This chain's CDR3 is CASSHNSYEQYF. As DNA, the CDR3 is TGTGCCAGCAGCCACAACTCCTACGAGCAGTACTTC.

This clonotype was recorded only once. V is TRBV5-4 and J is TRBJ1-1; possibly TRBD1 for D (5 bases). V lost 0 bases to trimming and J lost 0 bases, with 15 bases between them. Germline V gene sequence: CDR1 SGHNT, CDR2 YYREEE (reference sequence). CDR3 length: 17 amino acids. The DNA of the CDR3 is TGTGCCAGCAGCTTGGGGGCAGGGAGTGGGATGAACACTGAAGCTTTCTTT. Amino acid sequence: CASSLGAGSGMNTEAFF.

This clonotype showed up many times. This chain joins TRBV12-3 or TRBV12-4 and TRBJ1-3, with D uncertain. Trimming left V 3 bases short and J 7 bases short, with 4 bases between. The CDR3 is 11 residues long. For the CDR3, the DNA is TGTGCCAGCAGTTTGGGGAACACCATATATTTT. Translation: CASSLGNTIYF.

This clonotype was recorded a few times. The gene calls are TRBV5-5 and TRBJ2-5; 8 bases are a match to TRBD1. CDR1 and CDR2 from the germline V gene are SGHKS and YYEKEE (reference sequence). The trim removed 3 bases at V and 5 bases at J, leaving 9 bases unmatched. The CDR3 contains 15 residues. In DNA, the CDR3 is TGTGCCAGCAGCTACACGACAGGGGTGAGGGAGACCCAGTACTTC. Its protein is CASSYTTGVRETQYF.

The V gene is TRBV7-9, the J gene TRBJ1-2; D ambiguous. The CDR3 consists of 16 residues. Looked up from germline, CDR1 is SEHNR and CDR2 is FQNEAQ (reference sequence). V lost 5 bases and J 4 bases, leaving 20 bases between the germline ends. This CDR3 reads CASSHSGSRTTYGYTF. For the CDR3, the DNA is TGTGCCAGCAGCCATAGCGGTAGCAGAACCACCTATGGCTACACCTTC. The full variable domain, rest sourced from reference TRBV7-9 and TRBJ1-2, is DTGVSQNPRHKITKRGQNVTFRCDPISEHNRLYWYRQTLGQGPEFLTYFQNEAQLEKSRLLSDRFSAERPKGSFSTLEIQRTEQGDSAMYLCASSHSGSRTTYGYTFGSGTRLTVV.

This clonotype turned up a few times. Germline is not matched at one junction end, which may reflect a read error. The chain carries TRBV15 and TRBJ2-7; TRBD1 agrees at 8 bases. CDR1 and CDR2 (germline): LNHNV, YYDKDF (reference sequence). This CDR3 has 14 amino acids. Here the CDR3 DNA reads TGTGCCACCAGCGGAGACAGGGGCCGCTTCGAGCAGTACTTC. It specifies CATSGDRGRFEQYF.

This clonotype has just a few counts. This chain's CDR3 is CASSLGVGGEYGYTF. CDR3 nucleotide sequence: TGTGCCAGCAGCTTGGGTGTGGGAGGTGAATATGGCTACACCTTC. This chain joins TRBV5-4 and TRBJ1-2, with no clear D. Germline V lookup: CDR1 SGHNT, CDR2 YYREEE (reference sequence). Trimming took 0 bases from V and 5 from J, leaving 14 bases between them. The CDR3 spans 15 residues. The full variable domain, completed using reference TRBV5-4 and TRBJ1-2, is ETGVTQSPTHLIKTRGQQVTLRCSSQSGHNTVSWYQQALGQGPQFIFQYYREEENGRGNFPPRFSGLQFPNYSSELNVNALELDDSALYLCASSLGVGGEYGYTFGSGTRLTVV.

This clonotype has a handful of counts. This sequence joins TRBV15 and TRBJ1-2, with D tentatively TRBD1 (5 bases). Germline CDR1 and CDR2: LNHNV and YYDKDF (reference sequence). The V end was cut by 6 bases, the J end by 0 bases, with 8 bases between. The CDR3 contains 13 residues. In DNA, the CDR3 is TGTGCCACCAGTGACAGAACTAACTATGGCTACACCTTC. As protein: CATSDRTNYGYTF.

This clonotype was seen a few times. This rearrangement joins TRBV6-5 to TRBJ1-4; no definite D call. This CDR3 has 16 amino acids. Germline values: CDR1 MNHEY, CDR2 SVGAGI. The V and J ends lost 0 bases and 0 bases respectively, with 8 bases between them. The CDR3 here is CASSYSTGATNEKLFF. The CDR3 DNA reads TGTGCCAGCAGTTACTCTACGGGCGCAACTAATGAAAAACTGTTTTTT.

This clonotype was recorded many times. The chain carries TRBV7-8 and TRBJ2-1; weak D call: TRBD1 (5 bases). CDR3 length: 13 amino acids. In germline, CDR1 is SGHVS, CDR2 FQNEAQ. The V end lost 6 bases, the J end lost 8 bases, and 14 bases lay between the germline ends. CDR3 sequence reads: CASRHAGADEQFF. For the CDR3, the DNA is TGTGCCAGCAGACATGCTGGGGCGGATGAGCAGTTCTTC.

The rearrangement links TRBV27 to TRBJ1-2, with 9 bases fitting TRBD1. J was trimmed by 8 bases and V by 5 bases; bases with no gene match: 12. This CDR3 region has 15 residues. Germline values: CDR1 MNHEY, CDR2 SMNVEV (reference sequence). The CDR3 DNA is TGTGCCAGCAGTCCACGGACAGGGGCCCCTGGGGGCTACACCTTC. It is translated as CASSPRTGAPGGYTF.

This chain uses TRBV19 with TRBJ2-7, with 8 nucleotides matching TRBD2. The germline gives CDR1 LNHDA, CDR2 SQIVND (reference sequence). J gave up 5 bases and V 5 bases, and 11 bases lay outside the gene matches. CDR3 length: 15 amino acids. CDR3 DNA: TGTGCCAGTAGTCTGGTCGGGACTAGAGTCGACGAGCAGTACTTC. It specifies CASSLVGTRVDEQYF.

V usage is TRBV6-6 and J usage is TRBJ2-3, with unresolved D. V was clipped by 2 bases and J by 2 bases, with 8 bases between them. The length of the CDR3 is 14 residues. Germline CDR1 MNHNY, CDR2 SVGAGI (reference sequence). The CDR3 coding sequence is TGTGCCAGCAGTTACACAGTCCACACAGATACGCAGTATTTT. It codes for CASSYTVHTDTQYF.

This clonotype was picked up a small number of times. V usage is TRBV7-9 and J usage is TRBJ1-2; D gene ambiguous. Trimming pared 5 bases from V and 8 bases from J, leaving 18 bases between. This CDR3 region has 14 residues. Germline assignment: CDR1 SEHNR and CDR2 FQNEAQ (reference sequence). CDR3 bases: TGTGCCAGCAGCGTGCGACCGGAGGTTTACGGCTACACCTTC. Amino acids: CASSVRPEVYGYTF.

This rearrangement joins TRBV6-5 to TRBJ1-2; no reliable D call. Germline CDR1 and CDR2: MNHEY and SVGAGI. Trimming took 7 bases from V and 0 from J, leaving 21 bases between them. The CDR3 contains 17 residues. The CDR3 DNA reads as TGTGCCAGCAACTCGCTTCCTGGGAAGTCAGCTAACTATGGCTACACCTTC. Its protein product is CASNSLPGKSANYGYTF.

This rearrangement joins TRBV12-3 or TRBV12-4 to TRBJ2-4, with D perhaps given as TRBD1 or TRBD2 (6 bases each). Trimming removed 8 bases at V and 0 bases at J, with 14 bases between. The CDR3 has 15 amino acids. The CDR3 bases are TGTGCCAGCCGGGGGCTCAGTTTAGCCAAAAACATTCAGTACTTC. Its protein is CASRGLSLAKNIQYF.

This clonotype occurred many times. This chain uses TRBV12-3 or TRBV12-4 with TRBJ2-3; 8 positions match TRBD1. V lost 5 bases to trimming and J lost 2 bases; unmatched junction nucleotides: 6. There are 15 residues in the CDR3. Written as DNA, the CDR3 is TGTGCCAGCAGTCCGTGGACAGGGAACACAGATACGCAGTATTTT. Translation: CASSPWTGNTDTQYF.

This clonotype was detected only a few times. This rearrangement joins TRBV19 to TRBJ1-5, with TRBD1 matching 7 bases. Germline CDR1 is LNHDA and CDR2 is SQIVND (reference sequence). The CDR3 has 16 amino acids. V was clipped by 4 bases and J by 5 bases; unmatched bases: 11. CDR3 residues: CASSTPPLDRDQPQHF. The CDR3 nucleotides read TGTGCCAGTAGTACACCACCCCTCGACAGGGATCAGCCCCAGCATTTT. Full variable domain (remainder filled in from reference TRBV19 and TRBJ1-5): DGGITQSPKYLFRKEGQNVTLSCEQNLNHDAMYWYRQDPGQGLRLIYYSQIVNDFQKGDIAEGYSVSREKKESFPLTVTSAQKNPTAFYLCASSTPPLDRDQPQHFGDGTRLSIL.

This clonotype showed up just a few times. This chain uses TRBV5-1 with TRBJ2-1; 14 positions match TRBD2. V gave up 0 bases and J gave up 8 bases; unmatched junction bases: 4. This CDR3 comprises 16 residues. Germline V CDR1 and CDR2: SGHRS, YFSETQ. The CDR3 DNA reads TGCGCCAGCAGCTTGGCCCGACTAGCGGGAGGGCATGAGCAGTTCTTC. Amino acids: CASSLARLAGGHEQFF.